Presented here are 27 T cell receptor beta chains from one specimen sequenced in a study of sequential checkpoint blockade in melanoma. The table came from immunoSEQ multiplex PCR; TCRdb's copy has only in-frame clones and leaves some out. The table shows approximately 20,000 clones, with around 30% occurring only once. Treatment: randomized to nivolumab then ipilimumab (arm A) or the reverse (arm B). The sample here was tumor tissue (inferred from file names), taken from a patient given nivolumab and ipilimumab in sequence. These receptor sequences come from a human donor with melanoma.

This sequence joins TRBV5-1 and TRBJ2-3; D is perhaps TRBD2 (6 bases). CDR1 and CDR2 (germline): SGHRS, YFSETQ. The ends were cut back, 0 bases at V and 2 bases at J, with 10 bases in the middle. The CDR3 is 15 amino acids. CDR3 nucleotide sequence: TGCGCCAGCAGCTTGGAGGGAGGCTTCACAGATACGCAGTATTTT. It specifies CASSLEGGFTDTQYF.

This clone showed up many times. The gene calls are TRBV11-3 and TRBJ2-5; D not resolved. This CDR3 has 15 residues. The V end lost 3 bases, the J end lost 4 bases, and 15 bases lay between the germline ends. CDR1 is SGHNT and CDR2 is YENEEA in the germline V gene. The DNA for the CDR3 is TGTGCCAGCAGCTTTGTGTGGGCCCTCTCAGAGACCCAGTACTTC. Its translation: CASSFVWALSETQYF. The variable domain in full, completed from reference TRBV11-3 and TRBJ2-5, reads EAGVVQSPRYKIIEKKQPVAFWCNPISGHNTLYWYLQNLGQGPELLIRYENEEAVDDSQLPKDRFSAERLKGVDSTLKIQPAELGDSAVYLCASSFVWALSETQYFGPGTRLLVL.

V is TRBV29-1 and J is TRBJ1-1; no clear D. Trimming shortened V by 5 bases and J by 5 bases, and 15 bases separated the two germline ends. CDR1 SQVTM and CDR2 ANQGSEA come from the germline V gene. The CDR3 contains 13 residues. CDR3 in amino acids: CSVSRDELTEAFF. The CDR3 nucleotides read TGCAGCGTTTCCAGAGATGAACTGACTGAAGCTTTCTTT. The variable domain in full, completed from reference TRBV29-1 and TRBJ1-1, reads SAVISQKPSRDICQRGTSLTIQCQVDSQVTMMFWYRQQPGQSLTLIATANQGSEATYESGFVIDKFPISRPNLTFSTLTVSNMSPEDSSIYLCSVSRDELTEAFFGQGTRLTVV.

In DNA form, the CDR3 reads TGTGCCAGCAGTCGCAGGGGGCCCCTCCAAGAGACCCAGTACTTC. As protein: CASSRRGPLQETQYF. The chain links TRBV28 to TRBJ2-5; 8 bases are a match to TRBD1. The CDR3 length is 15 residues. The ends lost 5 bases at V and 1 base at J; junction bases unmatched: 6. CDR1 and CDR2 (germline): MDHEN, SYDVKM.

This clone was detected only a few times. This chain links TRBV7-1 with TRBJ2-2; no firm D call. TRBV7-1 counts as an open reading frame of uncertain function. This CDR3 comprises 13 residues. Trimming took off 5 bases at V and 5 bases at J, with 9 bases between the two ends. The CDR3 loop reads CASSPRLTGELFF. Here the CDR3 DNA reads TGTGCCAGCAGCCCTCGACTTACCGGGGAGCTGTTTTTT.

V and J are TRBV11-3 and TRBJ2-2, with 9 nucleotides matching TRBD2. The CDR3 contains 16 residues. V gave up 4 bases and J gave up 5 bases; unmatched junction bases: 8. Germline CDR1 SGHNT, CDR2 YENEEA. The CDR3 nucleotides are TGTGCCAGCAGCTCCTTTAGCGGGGGACGGACCGGGGAGCTGTTTTTT. It encodes CASSSFSGGRTGELFF.

As regards this clone: At one of its ends the junction is not consistent with the germline gene, which may arise from a read error. This chain connects TRBV19 to TRBJ1-1, with D maybe TRBD1 (5 bases). The CDR3 has 15 amino acids. Germline CDR1 and CDR2: LNHDA and SQIVND (reference sequence). The CDR3 is CASSSWQGIYTEAFF. As DNA, the CDR3 is TGTGCCAGCAGTAGTTGGCAGGGTATATACACTGAAGCTTTCTTT.

The V call is TRBV18, the J call TRBJ2-5; no clear D gene. V lost 4 bases, J lost 1 base, and 7 bases lay in between. CDR1 is KGHSH, CDR2 LQKENI, per germline. CDR3 length: 13 residues. The CDR3 is CASSLKLQETQYF. DNA for the CDR3: TGTGCCAGCTCACTCAAGCTCCAAGAGACCCAGTACTTC.

In this sample, this clone turned up a few times. The gene calls are TRBV28 and TRBJ1-1, with 9 positions matching TRBD1. The CDR3 has 19 residues. V was pared by 5 bases and J by 1 base, with 17 bases of the junction left unmatched. CDR1 and CDR2 (germline): MDHEN, SYDVKM. In nucleotides, the CDR3 is TGTGCCAGCAGTAGCTCCGGGACAGGGAAGGGTAGGGGGAACACTGAAGCTTTCTTT. Its translation is CASSSSGTGKGRGNTEAFF. The whole variable domain, filled in from reference TRBV28 and TRBJ1-1, reads DVKVTQSSRYLVKRTGEKVFLECVQDMDHENMFWYRQDPGLGLRLIYFSYDVKMKEKGDIPEGYSVSREKKERFSLILESASTNQTSMYLCASSSSGTGKGRGNTEAFFGQGTRLTVV.

This clone was observed once. This chain uses TRBV14 with TRBJ2-3, with 15 bases fitting TRBD2. With 1 base clipped from V and 3 bases from J, the junction kept 8 bases outside the gene matches. Germline V gives CDR1 SGHDN, CDR2 FVKESK. The CDR3 has 19 amino acids. The DNA for the CDR3 is TGTGCCAGCAGCCAAGGAGGACTAGCGGGGGGGGCCGGGACAGATACGCAGTATTTT. This codes for CASSQGGLAGGAGTDTQYF.

This clone has more than one count but fewer than ten. V and J are TRBV18 and TRBJ1-1, with 9 bases fitting TRBD1. The CDR3 covers 15 residues. V shed 3 bases, J shed 5 bases, and the junction held 7 bases outside the gene matches. Germline loops: CDR1 KGHSH, CDR2 LQKENI. CDR3 protein: CASSPGQGLGTEAFF. Here the CDR3 DNA reads TGTGCCAGCTCACCCGGACAGGGGCTGGGGACTGAAGCTTTCTTT.

This rearrangement joins TRBV19 to TRBJ2-2; D gene ambiguous. In germline, CDR1 is LNHDA, CDR2 SQIVND (reference sequence). Deletions cut 9 bases from V and 4 bases from J, with 15 bases between. The CDR3 contains 14 residues. In DNA, the CDR3 is TGTGCCAGCGAATTTGGAGTAAGCACCGGGGAGCTGTTTTTT. It encodes CASEFGVSTGELFF.

This clone is medium-sized (0.01 to 0.1%) within its sample. The chain joins TRBV4-1 to TRBJ2-1; D remains ambiguous. With 0 bases removed from V and 8 bases from J, the gap between germline ends came to 8 bases. The germline V gene encodes CDR1 MGHRA and CDR2 YSYEKL. CDR3 length: 13 amino acids. CDR3 in amino acids: CASSQDGDDEQFF. The CDR3 DNA follows: TGCGCCAGCAGCCAAGATGGCGATGATGAGCAGTTCTTC.

The CDR3 DNA reads TGCGCCAGCAGCTTGGGGTCTAGCTCCTACGAGCAGTACTTC. Its protein is CASSLGSSSYEQYF. The chain carries TRBV5-1 and TRBJ2-7; no reliable D call. The CDR3 spans 14 residues. CDR1 is SGHRS and CDR2 is YFSETQ in the germline V gene. The V end was cut by 0 bases, the J end by 0 bases, with 7 bases between.

This clone was seen only a few times. The V and J genes are TRBV27 and TRBJ2-5; the D gene could be TRBD1 or TRBD2 (5 bases each). Between the trimmed V and J ends, which lost 5 bases and 1 base, there was a span of 11 bases. The CDR3 totals 14 residues. Germline V gives CDR1 MNHEY, CDR2 SMNVEV (reference sequence). The CDR3 bases are TGTGCCAGCAGTCCCCCAGGGACCCAAGAGACCCAGTACTTC. It translates to CASSPPGTQETQYF.

This clone was detected ten times or more. The chain carries TRBV6-8 and TRBJ2-3; D may be TRBD2 (6 bases). Trimming shortened V by 10 bases and J by 6 bases, and 14 bases separated the two germline ends. CDR1 is MNHGY, CDR2 SAAAGT, per germline. The CDR3 spans 12 residues. The CDR3 loop is CAINGGPDTQYF. The DNA for the CDR3 is TGTGCCATCAACGGGGGACCCGATACGCAGTATTTT.

This clone occurred a few times. The chain couples TRBV1 to TRBJ2-7; the listed D gene, TRBD1, was not tested against the DNA. TRBV1 is a known pseudogene. The CDR3 consists of 15 residues. CDR3 DNA: TGCGCCAGCAGCCATCTGGGGCCTTTTACCTACGAGCAGTACTTC. This gives the protein CASSHLGPFTYEQYF.

This clone was seen a few times. The V gene is TRBV6-8, the J gene TRBJ2-3, with a tentative D call TRBD2 (6 bases). Per the germline V gene, CDR1 is MNHGY and CDR2 is SAAAGT. The CDR3 length is 15 residues. Trimming took 5 bases from V and 6 from J, leaving 18 bases between them. CDR3 region: CASSNRARGADTQYF. The DNA of the CDR3 is TGTGCCAGCAGTAACCGGGCCCGCGGGGCGGATACGCAGTATTTT.

This clone was counted many times. The chain is built from TRBV11-3 and TRBJ2-5; tentative D call: TRBD1 (6 bases). The CDR3 covers 15 residues. V was pared by 2 bases and J by 0 bases, with 10 bases between. Germline V CDR1 and CDR2: SGHNT, YENEEA. The CDR3 protein is CASSLNGQYQETQYF. DNA of the CDR3: TGTGCCAGCAGCTTAAACGGACAGTACCAAGAGACCCAGTACTTC.

This chain joins TRBV6-8 and TRBJ2-4; 7 nucleotides match TRBD2. CDR1 and CDR2 from the germline V gene are MNHGY and SAAAGT. Germline trimming cut 10 bases from V and 8 bases from J; bases unmatched to any gene: 17. The CDR3 spans 15 residues. The CDR3 coding sequence is TGTGCCACCGGGGCTGGGGGGGGTTTTATAGACATTCAGTACTTC. Residues: CATGAGGGFIDIQYF.

This clone has only a few counts. The rearrangement uses TRBV28 and TRBJ2-7; 7 bases align to TRBD1. This CDR3 contains 14 residues. The trim removed 5 bases at V and 2 bases at J, leaving 6 bases unmatched. CDR1 and CDR2 (germline): MDHEN, SYDVKM. CDR3 sequence: CASSTPGQTYEQYF. The CDR3 DNA sequence: TGTGCCAGCAGTACTCCGGGACAGACCTACGAGCAGTACTTC.

This clone was counted only a few times. The rearrangement joins TRBV28 to TRBJ1-2; 8 positions match TRBD1. Looked up from germline, CDR1 is MDHEN and CDR2 is SYDVKM. There are 14 residues in the CDR3. V gave up 8 bases and J gave up 5 bases; unmatched junction bases: 10. The CDR3 nucleotides are TGTGCCAGCGCCTACGTACAGGGGGGGTATGGCTACACCTTC. The encoded protein is CASAYVQGGYGYTF.

This clone was detected a few times. One or more nucleotides could not be called with certainty, so the encoded amino acid is given as X. The J gene is TRBJ2-5, the V gene TRBV28; tentative D call: TRBD2 (6 bases). There are 15 residues in the CDR3. From germline, CDR1 is MDHEN and CDR2 SYDVKM. The V and J ends lost 6 bases and 3 bases respectively, with 17 bases between them. The DNA of the CDR3 is TGTGCCAGCAGGKCGACGGGGGTGGGGGAAGAGACCCAGTACTTC. Translating it yields CASRXTGVGEETQYF.

This chain connects TRBV19 to TRBJ1-2; D might be TRBD1 (6 bases). Germline V lookup: CDR1 LNHDA, CDR2 SQIVND (reference sequence). V shed 5 bases and J shed 7 bases, with 11 bases lying between them. The CDR3 consists of 12 residues. DNA for the CDR3: TGTGCCAGTAGTCCTCACAGGGCTGGCTACACCTTC. This gives the protein CASSPHRAGYTF.

This clone was detected a few times. V is TRBV27 and J is TRBJ2-2, with 10 bases that match TRBD2. Germline trimming cut 3 bases from V and 3 bases from J; bases unmatched to any gene: 4. The CDR3 has 16 amino acids. Per the germline V gene, CDR1 is MNHEY and CDR2 is SMNVEV (reference sequence). The CDR3 bases are TGTGCCAGCAGTTTTAGAGCGGGAGGGTACACCGGGGAGCTGTTTTTT. Its protein product is CASSFRAGGYTGELFF.

As concerns this clone: A read error may account for a junction end that differs from germline. The chain joins TRBV11-3 to TRBJ2-5; TRBD2 aligns across 7 bases. The CDR3 runs to 15 residues. Germline-derived CDR1 and CDR2 are SGHNT and YENEEA. CDR3 coding DNA: TGTGCTAGCAGCTTAGGAGCGGGGCCTCAAGAGACCCAGTACTTC. Translation: CASSLGAGPQETQYF.

The chain couples TRBV18 to TRBJ2-2, with D possibly being TRBD2 (5 bases). CDR1 is KGHSH, CDR2 LQKENI, per germline. This CDR3 comprises 16 residues. V was cut by 0 bases and J by 0 bases, with 8 bases left in between. This chain's CDR3 is CASSPPTDSNTGELFF. The DNA of the CDR3 is TGTGCCAGCTCACCACCGACGGACTCGAACACCGGGGAGCTGTTTTTT.